This entry lists 21 T cell receptor beta chains sequenced from one sample in a study of T cell repertoires in cytomegalovirus infection (dated by TCRdb to about 2019). Instrument on record: Illumina HiSeq 1500. TCRdb passed the public sequencing reads through fastp at Q25 and MiXCR, retaining productive beta sequences. Each entry is one CDR3 protein sequence, shown with its most common DNA and genes. In this sample the table shows 450,000 to 650,000 distinct CDR3 sequences, 26% of which occur a single time. Of the sample, about 12% falls within the top ten clones. Sequences were obtained from PBMCs. Receptors originate from a human donor in good health (CMV status not recorded). Some clones in this sample may be carry-over from other donors' samples.

The J gene is TRBJ1-5, the V gene TRBV20-1; a possible D gene is TRBD1 (6 bases). The CDR3 is 13 amino acids. V lost 6 bases and J 5 bases, leaving 14 bases between the germline ends. The V gene's germline CDR1 is DFQATT and CDR2 SNEGSKA (reference sequence). The CDR3, as DNA: TGCAGTGCCTTATCACAGGGAGATCAGCCCCAGCATTTT. Protein sequence: CSALSQGDQPQHF.

The genes are TRBV5-4 and TRBJ2-7; 14 bases line up with TRBD2. This CDR3 has 16 amino acids. Per germline, CDR1 SGHNT and CDR2 YYREEE (reference sequence). J was trimmed by 0 bases and V by 4 bases; bases with no gene match: 3. CDR3 DNA sequence: TGTGCCAGCAGCAGGGGACTAGCGGGGGCCTCCTACGAGCAGTACGTC. The encoded protein is CASSRGLAGASYEQYV.

The CDR3 is CASSYTSGAGGTQYF. CDR3 nucleotides: TGTGCCAGCAGTTACACTAGCGGGGCGGGCGGGACCCAGTACTTC. The V and J genes are TRBV7-2 and TRBJ2-5; 10 bases align to TRBD2. Germline CDR1 and CDR2: SGHTA and FQGNSA. Unmatched junction bases numbered 11, after V lost 6 bases and J lost 7 bases. CDR3 length: 15 residues.

CDR3 nucleotides: TGTGCCAGCAGCGGCCGGGACAGGGAGTACGAGCAGTACTTC. Its translation is CASSGRDREYEQYF. The gene calls are TRBV5-4 and TRBJ2-7; TRBD1 agrees at 9 bases. Germline lookup yields CDR1 SGHNT and CDR2 YYREEE (reference sequence). V lost 4 bases to trimming and J lost 4 bases; unmatched junction nucleotides: 6. This CDR3 region has 14 residues.

In DNA, the CDR3 is TGTGCCTGGAGTCGCGGGGCAGGGGGCGTCGGCGCTGGTGGCTACACCTTC. Translated, it gives CAWSRGAGGVGAGGYTF. The rearrangement joins TRBV30 to TRBJ1-2; 8 bases map to TRBD1. Trimming took 2 bases from V and 7 from J; bases not matched to a gene: 18. The length of the CDR3 is 17 residues. Germline V gives CDR1 GTSNPN, CDR2 SVGIG (reference sequence).

A few counts support this clonotype. V gene TRBV6-1 combines with J gene TRBJ2-1, with TRBD1 matching 7 bases. The CDR3 is 14 residues long. Germline trimming cut 8 bases from V and 4 bases from J; bases unmatched to any gene: 8. Germline values: CDR1 MNHNS, CDR2 SASEGT. CDR3 bases: TGTGCCAGCCGACCACAGGGGAGATACAATGAGCAGTTCTTC. Encoded protein: CASRPQGRYNEQFF.

This clonotype has only a few counts. CDR3 coding DNA: TGTGCCAGCAGTTCTCCGATGACCTACGAGCAGTACTTC. Its translation: CASSSPMTYEQYF. The chain couples TRBV28 to TRBJ2-7; no clear D gene. Trimming stripped 4 bases from V and 2 bases from J, with 9 bases between. Germline-derived CDR1 and CDR2 are MDHEN and SYDVKM. This CDR3 spans 13 amino acids.

The V and J genes are TRBV6-6 and TRBJ2-5; the match to TRBD1 covers 10 bases. The CDR3 loop spans 16 amino acids. Losses at the gene ends were 0 bases for V and 5 bases for J; bases not matched to a gene: 6. Per the germline V gene, CDR1 is MNHNY and CDR2 is SVGAGI (reference sequence). The CDR3 nucleotides are TGTGCCAGCAGTTACTCCGGGACAGGGGATCCGGAGACCCAGTACTTC. It encodes CASSYSGTGDPETQYF.

In its sample, this clonotype was seen many times. This chain connects TRBV7-2 to TRBJ2-3, with 8 bases matching TRBD2. Germline V gene sequence: CDR1 SGHTA, CDR2 FQGNSA. The V and J ends lost 2 bases and 0 bases, in that order; junction bases with no gene match: 4. The CDR3 consists of 16 residues. The chain's CDR3 is CASSLRSSGSTDTQYF. CDR3 in DNA: TGTGCCAGCAGCTTAAGGTCTAGCGGGAGCACAGATACGCAGTATTTT.

Comments on this clonotype: Possible read error: a much larger clone is one base away. This chain uses TRBV27 with TRBJ2-7, with 8 bases that match TRBD2. Germline V CDR1 and CDR2: MNHEY, SMNVEV (reference sequence). V was pared by 6 bases and J by 0 bases, with 1 base of the junction left unmatched. This CDR3 contains 13 residues. The CDR3 DNA reads as TGTGCCAGCAGACTAGCGGACTCCTACGAGCAGTACTTC. It codes for CASRLADSYEQYF.

This clonotype has just a few counts. This sequence joins TRBV13 and TRBJ2-3; 10 positions agree with TRBD2. CDR3 length: 16 amino acids. V shed 2 bases, J shed 5 bases, and the junction held 7 bases outside the gene matches. Germline V gene data show CDR1 as PRHDT and CDR2 as FYEKMQ (reference sequence). CDR3 protein: CASSLLASGSGDTQYF. The CDR3 coding sequence is TGTGCCAGCAGCTTATTGGCTAGCGGGAGCGGAGATACGCAGTATTTT.

This clonotype was recorded a few times. The chain employs TRBV7-8 and TRBJ2-1, with D unresolved. The CDR3 spans 16 residues. Germline V gene sequence: CDR1 SGHVS, CDR2 FQNEAQ. The V end was cut by 2 bases, the J end by 9 bases, with 20 bases between. In nucleotides, the CDR3 is TGTGCCAGCAGCTTAACCGGTCAGGCTTCAGTAATTGAGCAGTTCTTC. This sequence encodes CASSLTGQASVIEQFF.

The rearrangement links TRBV28 to TRBJ1-5; D possibly corresponds to TRBD1 (6 bases). CDR3 length: 17 residues. Germline values: CDR1 MDHEN, CDR2 SYDVKM. V dropped 4 bases and J dropped 0 bases, with 16 bases sitting between them. The CDR3 region has the DNA TGTGCCAGCAGTTCCGGTAATACAGGGATTAGCAATCAGCCCCAGCATTTT. This translates into CASSSGNTGISNQPQHF.

The chain uses TRBV7-2 and TRBJ2-1; 12 bases line up with TRBD2. Germline V CDR1 and CDR2: SGHTA, FQGNSA. CDR3 length: 19 amino acids. With 1 base clipped from V and 0 bases from J, the junction kept 7 bases outside the gene matches. The CDR3, as DNA: TGTGCCAGCAGCTTAGTAGCTAGCGGGAGGGGGGTCTCCTACAATGAGCAGTTCTTC. Translating it yields CASSLVASGRGVSYNEQFF.

The rearrangement joins TRBV20-1 to TRBJ1-3; D is unclear. V lost 6 bases to trimming and J lost 4 bases, with 13 bases between them. The V gene's germline CDR1 is DFQATT and CDR2 SNEGSKA (reference sequence). This CDR3 has 13 amino acids. The CDR3 here is CSATNPLGNTIYF. In DNA, the CDR3 is TGCAGTGCCACAAACCCCCTGGGAAACACCATATATTTT.

The V and J genes are TRBV20-1 and TRBJ1-5; D gene ambiguous. There are 13 residues in the CDR3. CDR1 and CDR2 (germline): DFQATT, SNEGSKA (reference sequence). V lost 6 bases and J lost 5, with 14 bases in between. The CDR3 DNA reads as TGCAGTGCAGACGGAGGATCTGATCAGCCCCAGCATTTT. Residues: CSADGGSDQPQHF.

V and J are TRBV12-3 or TRBV12-4 and TRBJ2-4; 13 bases match TRBD2. With 7 bases clipped from V and 3 bases from J, the junction kept 18 bases outside the gene matches. CDR3 length: 20 amino acids. The DNA of the CDR3 is TGTGCCAGCACCTTGGGAAGGAGAGGACTAGCGGGAGTTGACAAAAACATTCAGTACTTC. Translating gives CASTLGRRGLAGVDKNIQYF.

This chain links TRBV20-1 with TRBJ2-7; D gene ambiguous. The CDR3 is made up of 14 amino acids. Germline loops: CDR1 DFQATT, CDR2 SNEGSKA (reference sequence). Between the trimmed V and J ends, which lost 5 bases and 5 bases, there was a span of 19 bases. Here the CDR3 reads CSALRVQGRDEQYV. CDR3 coding DNA: TGCAGTGCTCTTCGGGTACAAGGCCGGGACGAGCAGTACGTC.

This clonotype was recorded a few times. The rearrangement joins TRBV12-3 or TRBV12-4 to TRBJ2-2; 13 bases are a match to TRBD2. The junction had 5 bases not matched to a gene; V was cut back by 5 bases and J by 5 bases. This CDR3 comprises 16 residues. The CDR3 region is CASSRTSGRLTGELFF. CDR3 in DNA: TGTGCCAGCAGTCGGACTAGCGGGAGATTAACCGGGGAGCTGTTTTTT.

The rearrangement joins TRBV19 to TRBJ1-1; 9 nucleotides align to TRBD1. Trimming at V came to 5 bases and at J to 1 base, leaving 5 bases not matched to a gene. The CDR3 is 15 residues long. CDR1 is LNHDA, CDR2 SQIVND, per germline (reference sequence). The CDR3 nucleotides are TGTGCCAGTAGTGCCGCACAGGGGGCGAACACTGAAGCTTTCTTT. Amino acids: CASSAAQGANTEAFF.

A single count supports this clonotype. CDR3 DNA: TGTGCCAGCAGCTTGGAGGCTAGCGTCTACAATGAGCAGTTCTTC. Translating it yields CASSLEASVYNEQFF. The chain recombines TRBV5-6 with TRBJ2-1, with a tentative D call TRBD2 (6 bases). The CDR3 is made up of 15 amino acids. V lost 0 bases to trimming and J lost 3 bases, with 10 bases between them. CDR1 and CDR2 (germline): SGHDT, YYEEEE.